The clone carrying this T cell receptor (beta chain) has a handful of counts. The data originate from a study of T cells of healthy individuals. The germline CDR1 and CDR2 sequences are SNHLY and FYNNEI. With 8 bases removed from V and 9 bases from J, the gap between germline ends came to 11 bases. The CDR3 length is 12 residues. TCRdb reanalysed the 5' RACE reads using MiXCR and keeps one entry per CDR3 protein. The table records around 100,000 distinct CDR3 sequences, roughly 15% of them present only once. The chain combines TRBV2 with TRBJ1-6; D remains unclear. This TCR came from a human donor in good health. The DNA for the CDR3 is TGTGCCAGCCGGGATAGCTCTTCACCCCTCCACTTT. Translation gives CASRDSSSPLHF.